This is a list of T cell receptor beta chains from one sample in a study of blood T cell repertoires in COVID-19. Libraries were prepared by immunoSEQ multiplex PCR; TCRdb keeps only in-frame clonotypes and omits some of them. The sample lists 150,000 to 200,000 clones; 80% to 90% were seen once. Material: PBMCs or T cells enriched from blood (not recorded which). All receptors come from a woman in her 40s with acute COVID-19. CDR3s include the opening cysteine and the closing phenylalanine or tryptophan. D genes are given only for firm matches. Some rows mark clone size as missing; the rest say once, few, many or name a class of expanded clone.

J,D,V,size,CDR3,DNA
TRBJ2-7,NA,TRBV28,NA,CASTSYFPGTNSYEQYF,TGTGCCAGCACCTCTTACTTCCCCGGGACAAACTCCTACGAGCAGTACTTC
TRBJ2-2,TRBD1,TRBV10-2,NA,CASSDNRGLSGELFF,TGCGCCAGCAGTGACAACAGGGGGCTGAGCGGGGAGCTGTTTTTT
TRBJ1-6,NA,TRBV7-8,once,CASSDLTDRNSPLHF,TGTGCCAGCAGCGACTTGACAGATCGCAATTCACCCCTCCACTTT
TRBJ2-7,TRBD2,TRBV11-2,NA,CASSLQPSGDAEQYF,TGTGCCAGCAGCTTACAACCTAGCGGGGACGCCGAGCAGTACTTC
TRBJ1-1,NA,TRBV12-5,NA,CASGLGALNTEAFF,TGTGCTAGTGGTTTGGGGGCGTTGAACACTGAAGCTTTCTTT
TRBJ2-7,NA,TRBV6-5,once,CVSGQGPYEQYF,TGTGTTTCGGGGCAGGGGCCCTACGAGCAGTACTTC
TRBJ1-3,TRBD1,TRBV9,NA,CASSRDRAGNTIYF,TGTGCCAGCAGCCGCGACAGGGCTGGAAACACCATATATTTT
TRBJ1-2,NA,TRBV28,once,CASSLLTGNYGYTF,TGTGCCAGCAGTTTATTAACAGGCAACTATGGCTACACCTTC
TRBJ1-2,TRBD1,TRBV6-6,once,CASSSEGTGVRGYTF,TGTGCCAGCAGCTCAGAGGGGACAGGGGTGAGAGGCTACACCTTC
TRBJ1-3,NA,TRBV2,NA,CASSEVRSGNTIYF,TGTGCCAGCAGTGAGGTTAGATCTGGAAACACCATATATTTT
TRBJ1-4,TRBD1,TRBV9,NA,CASSPGAGGPTNEKLFF,TGTGCCAGCAGCCCGGGCGCAGGGGGCCCAACTAATGAAAAACTGTTTTTT
TRBJ2-7,TRBD1,TRBV11-3,once,CASSDTGGGQYF,TGTGCCAGCAGCGACACAGGGGGCGGGCAGTACTTC
TRBJ2-7,TRBD2,TRBV2,NA,CASSEKGGSDYEQYF,TGTGCCAGCAGTGAAAAAGGCGGGAGTGACTACGAGCAGTACTTC
TRBJ2-5,TRBD1,TRBV7-9,NA,CASSGRDRGPQETQYF,TGTGCCAGCAGCGGACGGGACAGGGGGCCCCAAGAGACCCAGTACTTC
TRBJ1-5,TRBD1,TRBV6-6,NA,CASSYSTGGPQPQHF,TGTGCCAGCAGTTACTCCACAGGGGGCCCTCAGCCCCAGCATTTT
TRBJ2-1,NA,TRBV7-9,NA,CASSLRESRAHSYNEQFF,TGTGCCAGCAGCTTACGCGAGTCGCGGGCCCACTCCTACAATGAGCAGTTCTTC
TRBJ1-6,NA,TRBV6-5,NA,CASSYGRGPYNSPLHF,TGTGCCAGCAGTTACGGGCGGGGACCCTATAATTCACCCCTCCACTTT
TRBJ2-3,NA,TRBV12-3/TRBV12-4,NA,CASSLVGGDTQYF,TGTGCCAGCAGTTTAGTGGGGGGAGATACGCAGTATTTT
TRBJ1-1,NA,TRBV18,NA,CASSLKPRVNTEAFF,TGTGCCAGCTCACTAAAACCCAGGGTGAACACTGAAGCTTTCTTT
TRBJ2-7,TRBD1,TRBV9,NA,CASSGDSYEQYF,TGTGCCAGCAGCGGGGACAGTTACGAGCAGTACTTC
TRBJ2-3,TRBD1,TRBV29-1,NA,CSAPQGATDTQYF,TGCAGCGCCCCACAGGGGGCTACAGATACGCAGTATTTT
TRBJ1-2,TRBD1,TRBV14,NA,CASSPGQGSGYGYTF,TGTGCCAGCAGCCCGGGACAGGGTAGTGGCTATGGCTACACCTTC
TRBJ2-1,TRBD1,TRBV2,NA,CARGQNYNEQFF,TGTGCCAGGGGACAGAACTACAATGAGCAGTTCTTC
TRBJ1-2,NA,TRBV2,once,CASSEEGAGTRYTF,TGTGCCAGCAGTGAAGAAGGAGCAGGGACTCGCTACACCTTC
TRBJ1-3,NA,TRBV15,NA,CATSRDSGGGNTIYF,TGTGCCACCAGCAGAGATTCCGGGGGTGGAAACACCATATATTTT
TRBJ2-5,TRBD2,TRBV6-5,NA,CASKGTSGYQETQYF,TGTGCCAGCAAAGGGACTAGCGGGTACCAAGAGACCCAGTACTTC
TRBJ2-7,NA,TRBV6-1,NA,CASSESGTYEQYF,TGTGCCAGCAGTGAATCAGGGACCTACGAGCAGTACTTC
TRBJ1-2,NA,TRBV6-5,NA,CASSLEPNYGYTF,TGTGCCAGCAGTTTGGAGCCTAACTATGGCTACACCTTC
TRBJ2-3,TRBD2,TRBV6-1,NA,CASSVTSGGPGPDTQYF,TGTGCCAGCAGTGTTACGAGCGGGGGGCCTGGCCCAGATACGCAGTATTTT
TRBJ2-1,NA,TRBV20-1,NA,CSAGVGESEFF,TGCAGTGCCGGAGTCGGGGAGTCTGAGTTCTTC
TRBJ2-3,TRBD2,TRBV4-2,NA,CASSQGVASGVDTQYF,TGTGCCAGCAGCCAAGGTGTCGCTAGCGGGGTAGATACGCAGTATTTT
TRBJ2-6,NA,TRBV7-3,NA,CASSEPGYSGANVLTF,TGTGCCAGCAGCGAACCAGGGTACTCTGGGGCCAACGTCCTGACTTTC
TRBJ1-5,NA,TRBV28,NA,CASSFFRSGQQPQHF,TGTGCCAGCAGTTTCTTTAGGTCAGGTCAACAGCCCCAGCATTTT
TRBJ2-3,NA,TRBV20-1,once,CSASGGRSADTQYF,TGCAGTGCTAGTGGTGGGAGATCGGCAGATACGCAGTATTTT
TRBJ2-7,TRBD2,TRBV18,NA,CASSQGTSDIYEQYF,TGTGCCAGCTCACAGGGGACTAGCGATATCTACGAGCAGTACTTC
TRBJ1-1,NA,TRBV18,NA,CASSPRTENTEAFF,TGTGCCAGCTCACCCCGGACAGAGAACACTGAAGCTTTCTTT
TRBJ2-1,TRBD1,TRBV5-1,NA,CASSYKTGTNEQFF,TGCGCCAGCAGTTACAAGACAGGGACCAATGAGCAGTTCTTC
TRBJ2-7,TRBD2,TRBV2,few,CAGRRDLAGTYEQYF,TGTGCTGGTAGAAGAGACCTAGCGGGTACCTACGAGCAGTACTTC
TRBJ2-6,NA,TRBV3-1/TRBV3-2,NA,CASSPAQIGLANVLTF,TGTGCCAGCAGCCCAGCGCAGATCGGCTTGGCCAACGTCCTGACTTTC
TRBJ2-2,NA,TRBV28,NA,CASRDSRGANTGELFF,TGTGCCAGCAGGGACTCTCGGGGAGCGAACACCGGGGAGCTGTTTTTT
TRBJ2-3,TRBD2,TRBV3-1/TRBV3-2,NA,CASSRSVRGGADTQYF,TGTGCCAGCAGCCGCTCCGTTCGGGGGGGGGCAGATACGCAGTATTTT
TRBJ2-7,NA,TRBV28,NA,CASSLSAPGEQYF,TGTGCCAGCAGTTTGTCGGCCCCAGGGGAGCAGTACTTC
TRBJ2-1,TRBD1,TRBV5-4,NA,CASSLVLGDRGDEQFF,TGTGCCAGCAGCTTGGTTTTAGGGGACAGGGGCGATGAGCAGTTCTTC
TRBJ2-2,NA,TRBV7-9,few,CASRSGGATAAGELFF,TGTGCCAGCAGAAGCGGAGGGGCCACCGCGGCCGGGGAGCTGTTTTTT
TRBJ1-1,NA,TRBV2,few,CASSEVWAADEAFF,TGTGCCAGCAGTGAGGTTTGGGCAGCTGATGAAGCTTTCTTT
TRBJ2-3,NA,TRBV5-4,NA,CASSLIGTSSTDTQYF,TGTGCCAGCAGCTTGATCGGGACTTCTAGCACAGATACGCAGTATTTT
TRBJ1-2,TRBD1,TRBV5-1,NA,CASSPGTGRYTF,TGCGCCAGCAGCCCCGGGACAGGTCGCTACACCTTC
TRBJ2-2,TRBD2,TRBV7-2,NA,CASSLSGRAISTGELFF,TGTGCCAGCAGCCTGAGCGGGAGGGCCATCTCCACCGGGGAGCTGTTTTTT
TRBJ2-7,NA,TRBV6-5,NA,CASSSLARSSYEQYF,TGTGCCAGCAGTTCCCTAGCGCGTAGCTCCTACGAGCAGTACTTC
TRBJ1-6,TRBD1,TRBV5-5,few,CASSPAGTGNSPLHF,TGTGCCAGCAGCCCGGCCGGGACAGGGAATTCACCCCTCCACTTT
TRBJ1-2,TRBD1,TRBV3-1/TRBV3-2,NA,CASSRGGQGNYGYTF,TGTGCCAGCAGCCGGGGTGGACAGGGGAACTATGGCTACACCTTC
TRBJ1-6,NA,TRBV6-5,NA,CASARGSYNSPLHF,TGTGCCAGCGCTCGGGGTTCCTATAATTCACCCCTCCACTTT
TRBJ2-2,NA,TRBV6-5,NA,CASRTGFPGELFF,TGTGCCAGCAGGACAGGCTTCCCCGGGGAGCTGTTTTTT
TRBJ2-3,NA,TRBV18,NA,CASSPQTDTQYF,TGTGCCAGCTCACCTCAGACAGATACGCAGTATTTT
TRBJ2-5,NA,TRBV12-5,NA,CARDHSSGYYQETQYF,TGTGCTAGGGATCATAGTAGCGGATACTACCAAGAGACCCAGTACTTC
TRBJ2-3,TRBD2,TRBV4-1,NA,CASSTQTSGRIDTQYF,TGCGCCAGCAGCACCCAGACTAGCGGGAGGATTGATACGCAGTATTTT
TRBJ1-1,TRBD1,TRBV9,NA,CASSVGTGGSYEAFF,TGTGCCAGCAGCGTTGGGACAGGGGGTAGCTATGAAGCTTTCTTT